A selection of T cell receptor beta chains follows, all from one sample in a study of blood T cell repertoires in COVID-19. Only in-frame clones appear in the TCRdb table, and some are missing; sequencing was by immunoSEQ multiplex PCR. The data contain 75,000 to 90,000 clones, around 90% of them seen just once; the ten biggest clones take up over 8.5%. The sequenced sample was peripheral blood. The receptors stem from a man older than 75 with acute or convalescent COVID-19. CDR3s include the opening cysteine and the closing phenylalanine or tryptophan. The D gene is left open where the match is weak. Clone size appears in some rows only: once, few, many, or a class for an expanded clone.

V gene,D gene,clone size,J gene,CDR3 DNA,CDR3 protein
TRBV19,.,.,TRBJ2-1,TGTGCCACCAGGGGAGCGCGCTCCTACAATGAGCAGTTCTTC,CATRGARSYNEQFF
TRBV7-9,.,once,TRBJ1-3,TGTGCCAGCAGCAACCGGGACTTACCAACTGGAAACACCATATATTTT,CASSNRDLPTGNTIYF
TRBV3-1/TRBV3-2,.,.,TRBJ1-2,TGTGCCAGCAGCCAAGACGGTAAGGGGGTCGCACTCTTC,CASSQDGKGVALF
TRBV6-5,TRBD1,.,TRBJ2-5,TGTGCCAGCACCGGGACAGGGGGATTCCAAGAGACCCAGTACTTC,CASTGTGGFQETQYF
TRBV5-1,.,.,TRBJ1-4,TGCGCCAGCAGCCCCGTTGCAACTAATGAAAAACTGTTTTTT,CASSPVATNEKLFF
TRBV7-2,TRBD2,.,TRBJ2-1,TGTGCCAGCCGTAGCGGGCGGGGGGACAATGAGCAGTTCTTC,CASRSGRGDNEQFF
TRBV18,TRBD1,.,TRBJ2-3,TGTGCCAGCTCACCCCTAGGACAGGGGACAGATACGCAGTATTTT,CASSPLGQGTDTQYF
TRBV6-5,TRBD1,.,TRBJ2-5,TGTTTATCCGGGACAGGGGGCAGAGAGACCCAGTACTTC,CLSGTGGRETQYF
TRBV7-3,.,.,TRBJ1-2,TGTGCCAGCAGCTTAAATGAGGGCGCGGGTGGCTACACCTTC,CASSLNEGAGGYTF
TRBV19,TRBD1,few,TRBJ2-1,TGTGCCAGTAGCCGGCGGGGACAGGGGGCGATCAGCTCCTACAATGAGCAGTTCTTC,CASSRRGQGAISSYNEQFF
TRBV6-5,TRBD1,.,TRBJ1-2,TGTGCCAGCAGGTCGACAGGGGACAATGGCTACACCTTC,CASRSTGDNGYTF
TRBV10-1,TRBD1,.,TRBJ1-2,TGCGCCAGCAGTCTTGGGACAGGTTATGGCTACACCTTC,CASSLGTGYGYTF
TRBV19,TRBD1,.,TRBJ2-7,TGTGCCAGTACCCGTGGACAGGGTGTCGAGCAGTACTTC,CASTRGQGVEQYF
TRBV6-6,.,.,TRBJ1-2,TGTGCCAGCAGTAGGTCGGGGGACGGCTACACCTTC,CASSRSGDGYTF
TRBV5-6,.,few,TRBJ1-1,TGTGCCAGCAGCGGAACAGGGTTTGGAGACACTGAAGCTTTCTTT,CASSGTGFGDTEAFF
TRBV4-3,TRBD2,medium-sized,TRBJ2-2,TGCGCCAGCAGCCAAGAACTAGCGGGGACGGGCGGGGAGCTGTTTTTT,CASSQELAGTGGELFF
TRBV30,.,.,TRBJ2-7,TGTGCCTGGACAGACCTCCTCACGGGGCAGTACTTC,CAWTDLLTGQYF
TRBV3-1/TRBV3-2,TRBD2,once,TRBJ2-1,TGTGCCAGCAGCCATCTAGCGGGGGGGCCCGGTGAGCAGTTCTTC,CASSHLAGGPGEQFF
TRBV7-8,TRBD2,.,TRBJ2-7,TGTGCCAGCAGAGACGGACTAGTTCACGAGCAGTACTTC,CASRDGLVHEQYF
TRBV6-1,TRBD1,few,TRBJ1-4,TGTGCCAGCAGTGAAGGTGGTAGGGGGCGGGAAAAACTGTTTTTT,CASSEGGRGREKLFF
TRBV24-1,.,.,TRBJ1-5,TGTGCCACCAGTGATCCTACAGGGTTTCAGCCCCAGCATTTT,CATSDPTGFQPQHF
TRBV7-9,.,.,TRBJ1-2,TGTGCCAGCAGAACAGGGTCGTCTAACTATGGCTACACCTTC,CASRTGSSNYGYTF
TRBV6-5,TRBD1,many,TRBJ1-2,TGTGCCAGCAGCCTCCAGACAGGGACCAACTATGGCTACACCTTC,CASSLQTGTNYGYTF
TRBV5-6,.,.,TRBJ1-1,TGTGCCAGCAGCTTGCGAGGATCAGGGGTGGTTACTGAAGCTTTCTTT,CASSLRGSGVVTEAFF
TRBV5-4,TRBD1,.,TRBJ2-5,TGTGCCAGCAGCGATGGACAGGGGGCTTCGGGGGTGACCCAGTACTTC,CASSDGQGASGVTQYF
TRBV25-1,TRBD2,.,TRBJ2-3,TGTGCCAGCAGGGCGGGAGGGGAGGATACGCAGTATTTT,CASRAGGEDTQYF
TRBV19,.,.,TRBJ1-3,TGTGCCAGTAAGAGGGAGACTTTCTCTGGAAACACCATATATTTT,CASKRETFSGNTIYF
TRBV19,.,.,TRBJ2-5,TGTGCCAGTAGTATAATGGACAAGACGGAGACCCAGTACTTC,CASSIMDKTETQYF
TRBV18,.,few,TRBJ2-4,TGTGCCAGCTCACCAGGGGCAACAACAGCCAAAAACATTCAGTACTTC,CASSPGATTAKNIQYF
TRBV6-5,.,.,TRBJ1-1,TGTGCCAGCTCCGAGGCCGGCAGTGGCACTGAAGCTTTCTTT,CASSEAGSGTEAFF
TRBV19,TRBD2,.,TRBJ2-1,TGTGCCAGTAGTATAGGTCTAGCGGTAAATGAGCAGTTCTTC,CASSIGLAVNEQFF
TRBV7-9,.,.,TRBJ1-2,TGTGCCAGCAGCGGGGCTAGGTTGGGCTACACCTTC,CASSGARLGYTF
TRBV7-2,.,.,TRBJ2-1,TGTGCCAGCAGGGGGGGGGCTCCGGTGCAGTTCTTC,CASRGGAPVQFF
TRBV2,.,.,TRBJ1-1,TGTGCCAGCAGTCGGGACACGAACACTGAAGCTTTCTTT,CASSRDTNTEAFF
TRBV6-5,TRBD1,.,TRBJ1-5,TGTGCCAGCCGACAGGGAGGCAATCAGCCCCAGCATTTT,CASRQGGNQPQHF
TRBV28,.,.,TRBJ1-5,TGTGCCAGCAGCCGCACGTTACAGGGAATTAGCAATCAGCCCCAGCATTTT,CASSRTLQGISNQPQHF
TRBV7-8,.,.,TRBJ1-5,TGTGCCAGCAGCTCAGGGTGGGGTGGCACCCTTCAGCCCCAGCATTTT,CASSSGWGGTLQPQHF
TRBV4-2,TRBD2,.,TRBJ2-3,TGTGCCAGCAGCCAAGAAGTCCTAGCGGAAGGCACAGATACGCAGTATTTT,CASSQEVLAEGTDTQYF
TRBV3-1/TRBV3-2,.,.,TRBJ1-1,TGTGCCAGCAGCCCAAGAGGGCTTGGGGAGGCTTTCTTT,CASSPRGLGEAFF
TRBV27,TRBD1,.,TRBJ1-6,TGTGCCAGCAGCCGAGCGGGACAGGGGACCTATAATTCACCCCTCCACTTT,CASSRAGQGTYNSPLHF
TRBV7-6,TRBD2,.,TRBJ2-5,TGTGCCAGCAGCTTATCGAAAGCGGGAGGTGTGGAGACCCAGTACTTC,CASSLSKAGGVETQYF
TRBV18,.,.,TRBJ2-7,TGTGCCAGCTCACCAGAGTTTTTGCGGGCCCTCGCCTACGAGCAGTACTTC,CASSPEFLRALAYEQYF